This TCR beta chain was captured in a study of blood T cell repertoires in COVID-19. Study summary: COVID-19 samples from acute and convalescent phases originated in the United States, Italy and Spain. PBMCs, B-cell-depleted T cells, or T cells were the source of the cDNA or gDNA that made up the material.

The CDR3 extends over 13 amino acids. With 2 bases clipped from V and 5 bases from J, the junction kept 6 bases outside the gene matches. Germline lookup yields CDR1 SQVTM and CDR2 ANQGSEA. The Seattle patients, enrolled during active infection, were followed longitudinally. The method was immunoSEQ multiplex PCR; TCRdb's version includes in-frame clones alone and lacks a portion of them. The sample lists around 190,000 clones, roughly 76% occurring once. The origin of this receptor is a woman in her 40s with COVID-19, enrolled during active disease. Sequencing was performed on peripheral blood. The genes are TRBV29-1 and TRBJ2-7; 7 bases line up with TRBD2. CDR3 sequence reads: CSVEYPLADEQYF. The CDR3 nucleotides are TGCAGCGTTGAATACCCCCTAGCGGACGAGCAGTACTTC.